The next 30 T cell receptor beta chains were all read from a single sample in a study of identical twins. MiXCR was run by TCRdb on the 5' RACE reads, yielding one entry per CDR3 protein. The sample lists about 300,000 distinct CDR3 sequences, 9% to 15% seen once, with just over 7% in the top ten. This sample was also put to use in a study of yellow fever vaccine responses in identical twins.

Sequenced sample: CD8+ T cells sorted from blood. The source is a woman aged 18-29 years in good health.

This clonotype was counted at least ten times. The V gene is TRBV6-2 or TRBV6-3, the J gene TRBJ2-5, with D possibly matching TRBD2 (5 bases). In germline, CDR1 is MNHEY, CDR2 SVGEGT. The ends were cut back, 6 bases at V and 4 bases at J, with 18 bases in the middle. CDR3 length: 15 amino acids. Here the CDR3 DNA reads TGTGCCAGCAGGGCCACCGAAAGGGAGTCAGAGACCCAGTACTTC. Translating gives CASRATERESETQYF.

This sequence joins TRBV11-2 and TRBJ2-7, with 7 bases identical to TRBD1. V trimming: 6 bases; J trimming: 7 bases; junction bases outside the gene matches: 6. Germline CDR1 and CDR2: SGHAT and FQNNGV. This CDR3 has 12 residues. The CDR3 is CASSDRDREQYF. CDR3 DNA sequence: TGTGCCAGCAGTGACAGGGATAGGGAGCAGTACTTC. Together with reference TRBV11-2 and TRBJ2-7, the CDR3 gives the full variable domain: EAGVAQSPRYKIIEKRQSVAFWCNPISGHATLYWYQQILGQGPKLLIQFQNNGVVDDSQLPKDRFSAERLKGVDSTLKIQPAKLEDSAVYLCASSDRDREQYFGPGTRLTVT.

V and J are TRBV7-6 and TRBJ2-7; 14 bases fit TRBD2. Trimming cost V 5 bases and J 0 bases; bases outside gene matches: 6. Germline-derived CDR1 and CDR2 are SGHVS and FNYEAQ. The CDR3 length is 17 residues. The chain's CDR3 is CASSEGLAGEGSYEQYF. The CDR3 region has the DNA TGTGCCAGCAGCGAGGGACTAGCGGGAGAGGGCTCCTACGAGCAGTACTTC.

This clonotype was detected a few times. The genes are TRBV20-1 and TRBJ2-2; tentatively, D is TRBD1 or TRBD2 (5 bases each). The CDR3 length is 18 residues. Per germline, CDR1 DFQATT and CDR2 SNEGSKA (reference sequence). The V gene lost 0 bases and the J gene lost 3 bases, with 20 bases spanning the gap. The CDR3: CSARESSGGSSYTGELFF. CDR3 sequence (DNA): TGCAGTGCTAGAGAGAGTAGTGGGGGAAGCAGCTACACCGGGGAGCTGTTTTTT.

V usage is TRBV4-1 and J usage is TRBJ1-4; 7 bases match TRBD1. The CDR3 covers 14 residues. Per germline, CDR1 MGHRA and CDR2 YSYEKL. The V gene end was trimmed by 4 bases and the J gene end by 7 bases; junction bases not matched to a gene: 6. The CDR3 loop reads CASSLTGAVEKLFF. The CDR3 bases are TGCGCCAGCAGCCTAACAGGGGCGGTTGAAAAACTGTTTTTT.

The chain employs TRBV20-1 and TRBJ1-1; unclear D gene. Trimming removed 4 bases from V and 0 bases from J, with 15 bases in between. Per germline, CDR1 DFQATT and CDR2 SNEGSKA (reference sequence). The CDR3 is made up of 15 amino acids. As DNA, the CDR3 is TGCAGTGCTAAAGAAGGTACAGTCATGAACACTGAAGCTTTCTTT. This encodes CSAKEGTVMNTEAFF.

This clonotype was seen more than once but under ten times. The chain combines TRBV2 with TRBJ2-1, with 7 positions matching TRBD1. CDR1 and CDR2 (germline): SNHLY, FYNNEI. The CDR3 extends over 14 amino acids. The V gene end was trimmed by 9 bases and the J gene end by 2 bases; junction bases not matched to a gene: 7. This CDR3 reads CASTGTVAYNEQFF. Here the CDR3 DNA reads TGTGCCAGTACCGGGACAGTCGCCTACAATGAGCAGTTCTTC.

This chain connects TRBV2 to TRBJ2-1; 8 bases line up with TRBD2. CDR3 size: 13 residues. With V trimmed by 7 bases and J by 4 bases, 3 bases remained unmatched. Germline-derived CDR1 and CDR2 are SNHLY and FYNNEI. CDR3 coding DNA: TGTGCCAGCAAGGAGCGGGGGTACAATGAGCAGTTCTTC. Translation: CASKERGYNEQFF.

Note on this clonotype: One end of the junction does not line up with germline, which may come from a read error. As DNA, the CDR3 is TGTGCCAGCAGTTTCCCCCCCGGGACAGGTTTTTCCTACGAGCACTACTTC. This encodes CASSFPPGTGFSYEHYF. This rearrangement joins TRBV28 to TRBJ2-7; 8 nucleotides align to TRBD1. The length of the CDR3 is 17 residues. Germline CDR1 is MDHEN and CDR2 is SYDVKM.

This clonotype was recorded a few times. The V gene is TRBV12-3 or TRBV12-4, the J gene TRBJ2-5; 14 positions agree with TRBD2. The V gene end was trimmed by 6 bases and the J gene end by 0 bases; junction bases not matched to a gene: 3. This CDR3 spans 16 amino acids. CDR3 coding DNA: TGTGCCAGCAGGGGGACTAGCGGGGGAAACCAAGAGACCCAGTACTTC. It codes for CASRGTSGGNQETQYF.

The chain has TRBV3-1 and TRBJ2-3; the D gene is possibly TRBD1 (6 bases). V lost 3 bases to trimming and J lost 3 bases, with 19 bases between them. The CDR3 has 17 amino acids. CDR1 is LGHDT and CDR2 is YNNKEL in the germline V gene (reference sequence). Here the CDR3 DNA reads TGTGCCAGCAGCCATTACTTGACAGGCGCAATTACAGATACGCAGTATTTT. It codes for CASSHYLTGAITDTQYF.

The rearrangement uses TRBV15 and TRBJ2-7; 7 nucleotides match TRBD1. V shed 3 bases, J shed 0 bases, and the junction held 2 bases outside the gene matches. Germline CDR1 and CDR2: LNHNV and YYDKDF (reference sequence). The CDR3 is 14 amino acids. This CDR3 reads CATSRTGRSYEQYF. The CDR3 coding sequence is TGTGCCACCAGCAGGACAGGGCGCTCCTACGAGCAGTACTTC.

This chain links TRBV2 with TRBJ2-1; 8 bases are a match to TRBD1. Per the germline V gene, CDR1 is SNHLY and CDR2 is FYNNEI. V shed 1 base, J shed 7 bases, and the junction held 18 bases outside the gene matches. The length of the CDR3 is 19 residues. CDR3 nucleotide sequence: TGTGCCAGCAGTGAAGTCTTCTTCAATTATCCGGACAGGGCGAATGAGCAGTTCTTC. This encodes CASSEVFFNYPDRANEQFF.

This clonotype was seen a few times. The rearrangement links TRBV7-2 to TRBJ2-7; no clear D. Looked up from germline, CDR1 is SGHTA and CDR2 is FQGNSA. V was clipped by 1 base and J by 5 bases, with 9 bases between them. There are 13 residues in the CDR3. The CDR3 DNA follows: TGTGCCAGCAGCTTAGAGTACAGAGACGAGCAGTACTTC. It is translated as CASSLEYRDEQYF.

The V gene is TRBV12-3 or TRBV12-4, the J gene TRBJ2-3; 12 nucleotides match TRBD2. J was trimmed by 6 bases and V by 5 bases; bases with no gene match: 15. The CDR3 totals 18 residues. The CDR3 DNA reads as TGTGCCAGCAGTCCAGAAGCGACTAGCGGGAGAGTCGAGGATACGCAGTATTTT. Translation gives CASSPEATSGRVEDTQYF.

The V call is TRBV3-1, the J call TRBJ2-5; 8 nucleotides line up with TRBD2. Germline CDR1 reads LGHDT; CDR2 reads YNNKEL (reference sequence). The CDR3 extends over 16 amino acids. The V gene end was trimmed by 2 bases and the J gene end by 2 bases; junction bases not matched to a gene: 7. CDR3 bases: TGTGCCAGCAGCCAATTTTGGACTAGCAGACAAGAGACCCAGTACTTC. Translating gives CASSQFWTSRQETQYF.

The chain employs TRBV4-1 and TRBJ1-4, with 8 bases that match TRBD1. Germline assignment: CDR1 MGHRA and CDR2 YSYEKL. The length of the CDR3 is 14 residues. V lost 4 bases, J lost 8 bases, and 6 bases stayed unmatched. In DNA, the CDR3 is TGCGCCAGCAGCCCCGACAGGGGAAGGGAAAAACTGTTTTTT. Residues: CASSPDRGREKLFF.

This clonotype came up a few times. The rearrangement links TRBV27 to TRBJ2-1, with 9 positions matching TRBD1. The germline gives CDR1 MNHEY, CDR2 SMNVEV (reference sequence). V gave up 4 bases and J gave up 0 bases; unmatched junction bases: 7. The CDR3 is 17 amino acids. This CDR3 is CASSWNRGLSSYNEQFF. The DNA for the CDR3 is TGTGCCAGCAGTTGGAACAGGGGGCTTAGCTCCTACAATGAGCAGTTCTTC.

This clonotype was seen many times. The J gene is TRBJ2-7, the V gene TRBV28, with 7 bases matching TRBD1. Germline CDR1 MDHEN, CDR2 SYDVKM. V lost 1 base, J lost 1 base, and 4 bases stayed unmatched. The CDR3 runs 15 residues. CDR3 amino acids: CASSLLAGGSYEQYF. In nucleotides, the CDR3 is TGTGCCAGCAGTTTATTAGCAGGGGGTTCCTACGAGCAGTACTTC.

This rearrangement joins TRBV20-1 to TRBJ2-1; D may be TRBD2 (7 bases). Germline-derived CDR1 and CDR2 are DFQATT and SNEGSKA (reference sequence). V gave up 0 bases and J gave up 3 bases, with 18 bases separating them. CDR3 size: 17 residues. The CDR3 DNA sequence: TGCAGTGCTAGAGATCTCGGGGGCGGGGGACTCTACAATGAGCAGTTCTTC. Its protein product is CSARDLGGGGLYNEQFF.

The chain uses TRBV7-8 and TRBJ2-7; D not certain. Germline V gene lookup returns CDR1 SGHVS and CDR2 FQNEAQ. V was pared by 5 bases and J by 3 bases, with 14 bases between. There are 14 residues in the CDR3. CDR3 in amino acids: CASSPSSSSYEQYV. The DNA for the CDR3 is TGTGCCAGCAGCCCGTCCAGTTCCAGCTACGAGCAGTACGTC.

This clonotype came up a few times. The chain uses TRBV7-9 and TRBJ2-2; possible D gene TRBD2, 5 bases. The germline V gene encodes CDR1 SEHNR and CDR2 FQNEAQ (reference sequence). V was cut by 3 bases and J by 7 bases, with 12 bases left in between. This CDR3 spans 14 amino acids. The CDR3 protein is CASSLGPGNGELFF. CDR3 in DNA: TGTGCCAGCAGCTTGGGCCCCGGGAACGGGGAGCTGTTTTTT.

This clonotype was counted a few times. The V and J genes are TRBV7-3 and TRBJ2-5, with 9 bases aligning to TRBD1. Trimming at V came to 4 bases and at J to 0 bases, leaving 9 bases not matched to a gene. This CDR3 spans 17 amino acids. Germline CDR1 and CDR2: SGHTA and FQGTGA. The CDR3 sequence: CASSSHGTGLYQETQYF. DNA for the CDR3: TGTGCCAGCAGCTCCCACGGGACAGGGCTGTACCAAGAGACCCAGTACTTC.

In its sample, this clonotype was seen many times. The chain is built from TRBV3-1 and TRBJ1-5; D uncertain. CDR3 length: 14 residues. Per the germline V gene, CDR1 is LGHDT and CDR2 is YNNKEL (reference sequence). V gave up 0 bases and J gave up 3 bases, with 6 bases separating them. In DNA, the CDR3 is TGTGCCAGCAGCCAAGAGGGCTACAATCAGCCCCAGCATTTT. The encoded protein is CASSQEGYNQPQHF.

The gene calls are TRBV20-1 and TRBJ2-2; unclear D gene. From germline, CDR1 is DFQATT and CDR2 SNEGSKA (reference sequence). CDR3 length: 12 residues. Trimming stripped 7 bases from V and 1 base from J, with 7 bases between. CDR3 residues: CSVVGNTGELFF. The CDR3, as DNA: TGCAGTGTTGTGGGGAACACCGGGGAGCTGTTTTTT.

This clonotype appeared once. This chain joins TRBV24-1 and TRBJ1-2; D is possibly TRBD1 (6 bases). V gave up 5 bases and J gave up 6 bases, with 12 bases separating them. CDR3 length: 13 amino acids. The V gene's germline CDR1 is KGHDR and CDR2 SFDVKD. The DNA of the CDR3 is TGTGCCACCAGTGTCAGACAGGATCATGGCTACACCTTC. Translation: CATSVRQDHGYTF.

The gene calls are TRBV15 and TRBJ1-5; perhaps TRBD1 as D (5 bases). This CDR3 has 12 amino acids. V was pared by 1 base and J by 9 bases, with 7 bases between. The V gene's germline CDR1 is LNHNV and CDR2 YYDKDF (reference sequence). The CDR3 sequence: CATSRAGAPQHF. In DNA, the CDR3 is TGTGCCACCAGCAGAGCCGGGGCGCCCCAGCATTTT.

This clonotype was observed a few times. This chain uses TRBV6-2 or TRBV6-3 with TRBJ2-1, with TRBD1 matching 7 bases. The V and J ends lost 6 bases and 3 bases, in that order; junction bases with no gene match: 8. CDR1 and CDR2 from the germline V gene are MNHEY and SVGEGT. This CDR3 has 15 amino acids. The CDR3 nucleotides read TGTGCCAGCAGCCTTGGGGGACAGTTCTACAATGAGCAGTTCTTC. Protein: CASSLGGQFYNEQFF.

This rearrangement joins TRBV6-5 to TRBJ2-2; TRBD2 is a possible D gene (6 bases). CDR3 size: 15 residues. The V and J ends lost 2 bases and 5 bases respectively, with 12 bases between them. Germline values: CDR1 MNHEY, CDR2 SVGAGI. In nucleotides, the CDR3 is TGTGCCAGCAGTTACAGGGGACTTCGGACCGGGGAGCTGTTTTTT. As protein: CASSYRGLRTGELFF.

This rearrangement joins TRBV28 to TRBJ1-3; D is unclear. V lost 3 bases to trimming and J lost 0 bases, with 6 bases between them. Germline values: CDR1 MDHEN, CDR2 SYDVKM. The CDR3 consists of 14 residues. CDR3 region: CASSFQTSGNTIYF. DNA of the CDR3: TGTGCCAGCAGTTTCCAGACCTCTGGAAACACCATATATTTT.